Below, 27 T cell receptor beta chains from the same sample are listed, as sequenced in a study of cytomegalovirus exposure and HLA in healthy donors. Data came from immunoSEQ multiplex PCR; TCRdb stores just in-frame clones and leaves some out. The repertoire has 70,000 to 80,000 clones, 94% of them found once; the top ten carry approximately 2.1%. Sequences were obtained from PBMCs. Receptors were obtained from a woman aged 18-30 years in good health and CMV-seronegative.

The chain combines TRBV7-9 with TRBJ2-2; 12 bases map to TRBD1. Unmatched junction bases numbered 12, after V lost 10 bases and J lost 6 bases. CDR3 size: 16 residues. The V gene's germline CDR1 is SEHNR and CDR2 FQNEAQ (reference sequence). The CDR3 loop reads CAMPLPGQGASGELFF. CDR3 DNA sequence: TGTGCCATGCCACTGCCGGGACAGGGGGCCTCCGGGGAGCTGTTTTTT.

The chain links TRBV28 to TRBJ1-2; 7 bases are a match to TRBD1. J lost 4 bases, V lost 4 bases, and 9 bases had no gene match. The CDR3 length is 15 residues. Germline lookup yields CDR1 MDHEN and CDR2 SYDVKM. The CDR3 DNA follows: TGTGCCAGCAGTTCCGGAGACAGGGTGGGCTATGGCTACACCTTC. This encodes CASSSGDRVGYGYTF.

This clone was seen more than once but under ten times. The V gene is TRBV6-5, the J gene TRBJ1-1; TRBD1 agrees at 7 bases. The ends lost 4 bases at V and 1 base at J; junction bases unmatched: 6. This CDR3 has 15 residues. The germline V gene encodes CDR1 MNHEY and CDR2 SVGAGI. CDR3 sequence reads: CASSSHRDRNTEAFF. The CDR3, as DNA: TGTGCCAGCAGTTCGCACCGGGACAGGAACACTGAAGCTTTCTTT.

J is TRBJ2-2 and V is TRBV4-3, with TRBD2 identical over 16 bases. V lost 1 base to trimming and J lost 4 bases; unmatched junction nucleotides: 9. The CDR3 spans 20 residues. CDR1 LGHNA and CDR2 YSLEER come from the germline V gene. The CDR3 is CASSQVLGLAGGPGTGELFF. The CDR3 DNA follows: TGCGCCAGCAGCCAAGTTTTGGGACTAGCGGGGGGGCCGGGCACCGGGGAGCTGTTTTTT.

This chain uses TRBV7-6 with TRBJ1-1, with D hard to call. Germline V gene data show CDR1 as SGHVS and CDR2 as FNYEAQ. The CDR3 consists of 14 residues. With 1 base removed from V and 4 bases from J, the gap between germline ends came to 10 bases. The CDR3 spells CASSLGQTVTEAFF. The CDR3, as DNA: TGTGCCAGCAGCTTAGGCCAAACGGTCACTGAAGCTTTCTTT.

The chain is built from TRBV2 and TRBJ2-3; TRBD2 agrees at 13 bases. The germline gives CDR1 SNHLY, CDR2 FYNNEI. The CDR3 is 15 amino acids. The junction had 4 bases not matched to a gene; V was cut back by 8 bases and J by 2 bases. CDR3 in DNA: TGTGCCAGCGGGGGACTAGCGGGGTACACAGATACGCAGTATTTT. Protein product: CASGGLAGYTDTQYF.

The chain is built from TRBV6-5 and TRBJ2-7, with TRBD1 matching 9 bases. Trimming removed 0 bases from V and 4 bases from J; junction bases left unmatched: 4. CDR3 length equals 15 residues. From germline, CDR1 is MNHEY and CDR2 SVGAGI. As DNA, the CDR3 is TGTGCCAGCAGTTACTCCCATGGACAGGGGTACGAGCAGTACTTC. Translation: CASSYSHGQGYEQYF.

This clone appeared once. V and J are TRBV13 and TRBJ2-7; 8 positions agree with TRBD2. J gave up 4 bases and V 1 base, and 6 bases lay outside the gene matches. Germline V gene sequence: CDR1 PRHDT, CDR2 FYEKMQ (reference sequence). This CDR3 comprises 15 residues. The CDR3: CASSLASGSFYEQYF. Here the CDR3 DNA reads TGTGCCAGCAGCTTAGCCAGCGGGAGCTTTTACGAGCAGTACTTC.

The V gene is TRBV30, the J gene TRBJ1-5, with a tentative D call TRBD1 (6 bases). V shed 2 bases and J shed 2 bases, with 10 bases lying between them. Per germline, CDR1 GTSNPN and CDR2 SVGIG (reference sequence). The CDR3 contains 14 residues. The CDR3 DNA sequence: TGTGCCTGGAGTACGGACAGACGCAATCAGCCCCAGCATTTT. Protein sequence: CAWSTDRRNQPQHF.

The rearrangement joins TRBV27 to TRBJ1-1; 8 positions match TRBD1. CDR1 is MNHEY and CDR2 is SMNVEV in the germline V gene (reference sequence). This CDR3 contains 15 residues. V dropped 3 bases and J dropped 0; count of bases not matched to a gene: 3. CDR3 residues: CASSLSGGMNTEAFF. CDR3 nucleotides: TGTGCCAGCAGTTTGTCAGGGGGCATGAACACTGAAGCTTTCTTT.

The rearrangement uses TRBV29-1 and TRBJ1-1, with a possible D match to TRBD1 (5 bases). The V end was cut by 3 bases, the J end by 1 base, with 15 bases between. The CDR3 sequence is 15 residues long. Germline-derived CDR1 and CDR2 are SQVTM and ANQGSEA. Here the CDR3 reads CSVEWLGAPNTEAFF. Here the CDR3 DNA reads TGCAGCGTTGAGTGGCTTGGGGCTCCGAACACTGAAGCTTTCTTT.

The rearrangement uses TRBV6-5 and TRBJ1-1, with TRBD1 matching 7 bases. This CDR3 is built from 14 residues. Trimming took 5 bases from V and 1 from J; bases not matched to a gene: 4. Germline-derived CDR1 and CDR2 are MNHEY and SVGAGI. The CDR3 DNA sequence: TGTGCCAGCAGTCAGGGACAGACGAACACTGAAGCTTTCTTT. Its protein product is CASSQGQTNTEAFF.

The V and J genes are TRBV4-1 and TRBJ2-3; TRBD2 might be the D (6 bases). The CDR3 extends over 16 amino acids. Per the germline V gene, CDR1 is MGHRA and CDR2 is YSYEKL. The V and J ends lost 1 base and 0 bases respectively, with 11 bases between them. The CDR3 region has the DNA TGCGCCAGCAGCCAAGGGAGGGTACTTAGCACAGATACGCAGTATTTT. It specifies CASSQGRVLSTDTQYF.

This chain joins TRBV5-1 and TRBJ2-3; a possible D gene is TRBD2 (7 bases). V was clipped by 0 bases and J by 3 bases, with 14 bases between them. In germline, CDR1 is SGHRS, CDR2 YFSETQ. This CDR3 spans 16 amino acids. The CDR3 loop reads CASSLGGGTNTDTQYF. CDR3 DNA: TGCGCCAGCAGCTTGGGAGGGGGGACTAATACAGATACGCAGTATTTT.

V is TRBV6-5 and J is TRBJ2-7, with D maybe TRBD2 (6 bases). Germline V gene data show CDR1 as MNHEY and CDR2 as SVGAGI. V was trimmed by 3 bases and J by 3 bases, leaving 15 bases between them. This CDR3 comprises 15 residues. As DNA, the CDR3 is TGTGCCAGCAGTTATTCCGGGACTGACAACTACGAGCAGTACTTC. Its translation: CASSYSGTDNYEQYF.

In the case of this clone: Other DNA sequences of this sample code for an identical CDR3. The genes are TRBV27 and TRBJ1-2; D is undetermined. The CDR3 consists of 13 residues. Trimming left V 0 bases short and J 2 bases short, with 4 bases between. CDR1 is MNHEY, CDR2 SMNVEV, per germline (reference sequence). As DNA, the CDR3 is TGTGCCAGCAGTTTATCACTGAACTATGGCTACACCTTC. The encoded protein is CASSLSLNYGYTF.

V and J are TRBV5-6 and TRBJ2-7; no firm D call. This CDR3 region has 15 residues. Germline assignment: CDR1 SGHDT and CDR2 YYEEEE. V was shortened by 4 bases and J by 3 bases, with 17 bases between the two germline ends. The CDR3 sequence is CASSPLGPEVYEQYF. CDR3 in DNA: TGTGCCAGCAGCCCACTGGGCCCCGAAGTCTACGAGCAGTACTTC.

In its sample, this clone was seen once. The CDR3 region is CASSLSSSSAERAEAFF. In DNA form, the CDR3 reads TGTGCCAGCAGTTTATCTTCGTCTTCGGCAGAACGGGCTGAAGCTTTCTTT. The gene calls are TRBV28 and TRBJ1-1; D call uncertain. The V gene lost 1 base and the J gene lost 6 bases, with 21 bases spanning the gap. The CDR3 runs 17 residues. In germline, CDR1 is MDHEN, CDR2 SYDVKM. Combining the CDR3 with reference TRBV28 and TRBJ1-1 gives the whole variable domain DVKVTQSSRYLVKRTGEKVFLECVQDMDHENMFWYRQDPGLGLRLIYFSYDVKMKEKGDIPEGYSVSREKKERFSLILESASTNQTSMYLCASSLSSSSAERAEAFFGQGTRLTVV.

The chain is built from TRBV11-3 and TRBJ2-2, with TRBD2 identical over 7 bases. CDR1 is SGHNT, CDR2 YENEEA, per germline. V lost 2 bases and J lost 1; bases outside the gene matches: 7. The CDR3 runs 17 residues. CDR3 sequence reads: CASSLRSGGLNTGELFF. The DNA for the CDR3 is TGTGCCAGCAGCTTAAGGTCGGGAGGCCTGAACACCGGGGAGCTGTTTTTT.

This clone was seen a single time. The chain uses TRBV27 and TRBJ2-7; D is possibly TRBD1 (8 bases). V was shortened by 5 bases and J by 3 bases, with 17 bases between the two germline ends. The CDR3 covers 15 residues. Germline CDR1 MNHEY, CDR2 SMNVEV (reference sequence). CDR3 amino acids: CASSSGTGRGYEQYF. The CDR3 DNA is TGTGCCAGCAGTAGCGGGACAGGTAGGGGCTACGAGCAGTACTTC.

The chain joins TRBV18 to TRBJ1-1; the D is unclear. Trimming removed 3 bases from V and 5 bases from J, with 13 bases in between. Germline V gene lookup returns CDR1 KGHSH and CDR2 LQKENI. The CDR3 has 14 residues. The CDR3 here is CASSPGGVMTEAFF. The DNA of the CDR3 is TGTGCCAGCTCACCGGGAGGAGTGATGACTGAAGCTTTCTTT.

This sequence joins TRBV9 and TRBJ2-2; TRBD2 matches at 7 bases. CDR3 length: 16 amino acids. Germline V lookup: CDR1 SGDLS, CDR2 YYNGEE. V shed 3 bases and J 5 bases; nucleotides not matched to a gene: 10. The CDR3 reads CASSARTSRVTGELFF. CDR3 DNA sequence: TGTGCCAGCAGCGCCAGGACTAGTCGGGTAACCGGGGAGCTGTTTTTT.

The CDR3 DNA sequence: TGTGCGGTCGGGGGGGCATTGAAAACCTACAATGAGCAGTTCTTC. This codes for CAVGGALKTYNEQFF. V is TRBV7-7 and J is TRBJ2-1; 8 bases align to TRBD2. This CDR3 is built from 15 residues. The germline V gene has CDR1 SSHAT and CDR2 FNYEAQ (reference sequence).

J is TRBJ1-6 and V is TRBV25-1; D may be TRBD1 (5 bases). CDR3 size: 12 residues. CDR1 is MGHDK, CDR2 SYGVNS, per germline. Trimming took off 3 bases at V and 16 bases at J, with 13 bases between the two ends. The CDR3 sequence: CASSEGTQALHF. DNA for the CDR3: TGTGCCAGCAGTGAGGGGACTCAAGCTCTCCACTTT.

The rearrangement links TRBV2 to TRBJ2-7, with 11 bases matching TRBD2. Germline V gene lookup returns CDR1 SNHLY and CDR2 FYNNEI. There are 16 residues in the CDR3. V lost 8 bases to trimming and J lost 2 bases; unmatched junction nucleotides: 11. CDR3 nucleotide sequence: TGTGCCAGCGGGCCACTAGCGGGAGTTGGGGCCTACGAGCAGTACTTC. It specifies CASGPLAGVGAYEQYF.

A few counts support this clone. The chain has TRBV6-1 and TRBJ1-2, with a tentative D call TRBD1 (6 bases). This CDR3 region has 13 residues. The V end lost 6 bases, the J end lost 2 bases, and 10 bases lay between the germline ends. The germline V gene encodes CDR1 MNHNS and CDR2 SASEGT. Here the CDR3 reads CASSTGSNYGYTF. The CDR3 DNA reads as TGTGCCAGCAGCACAGGGTCAAACTATGGCTACACCTTC.

This chain links TRBV15 with TRBJ1-1; D remains unclear. Trimming took 3 bases from V and 8 from J, leaving 16 bases between them. The CDR3 length is 14 residues. CDR1 is LNHNV and CDR2 is YYDKDF in the germline V gene (reference sequence). DNA for the CDR3: TGTGCCACCAGCAGGGCCGGACCCGGGGTGGAAGCTTTCTTT. Encoded protein: CATSRAGPGVEAFF.